This TCR beta chain was found in a study of a mutant IDH1 vaccine in newly diagnosed glioma. The overall study: Investigators started vaccination 4-6 weeks after radiotherapy alone, or with temozolomide cycles.

The germline CDR1 and CDR2 sequences are SNHLY and FYNNEI. This CDR3 is 16 amino acids long. Losses at the gene ends were 7 bases for V and 3 bases for J; bases not matched to a gene: 9. About this clone itself: Its antigen is not identified.

Notes on the study in general: Evidence of vaccine-induced immune responses was documented in around 93% of patients.

The time point was: week 5, during vaccination. All doses held 300 ug of mutant IDH1 20-mer peptide, with topical imiquimod. TCRdb's table, derived via immunoSEQ multiplex PCR, lists solely in-frame clones and lacks some. Found here are about 38,000 clones, 75% to 85% of them singletons; the top ten hold about 12%. This sequence joins TRBV2 and TRBJ2-2; 9 nucleotides match TRBD1. This sample comprised PBMCs, obtained from a glioma patient whose treatment included an IDH1 peptide vaccine. The clonotype originates from a man in his forties or fifties with glioma. CDR3 protein: CASTEGTGRDTGELFF. The CDR3 DNA is TGTGCCAGCACCGAAGGGACAGGGCGGGACACCGGGGAGCTGTTTTTT.